These T cell receptor beta chains were read from a single sample in a study of control samples from healthy donors and cancer patients. Clones were sequenced by immunoSEQ multiplex PCR, and TCRdb holds only the in-frame ones, with some missing. The sample lists more than 95,000 clones; around 89% were seen once. The sequencing input was PBMCs. All receptors derive from a man aged 55 to 69 with lung cancer. The CDR3 runs from the conserved cysteine through the conserved F or W. D genes are given only for firm matches. Not all rows give a size; the values are once, few, many and, for expanded clones, a class.

-	TRBJ1-2	TRBV30	TRBD1	TGTGCCTGGAGTGTACGGAGGACAGGGGGCAACTATGGCTACACCTTC	CAWSVRRTGGNYGYTF
-	TRBJ1-1	TRBV4-2	-	TGTGCCAGCAGCAACAGGGTCTTGAACACTGAAGCTTTCTTT	CASSNRVLNTEAFF
-	TRBJ2-3	TRBV30	TRBD1	TGTGCCTGGAGTAATACAGGGGGGAGTACGCAGTATTTT	CAWSNTGGSTQYF
few	TRBJ1-6	TRBV6-5	-	TGTGCCAGCAGTAGGGTAAAGGGGGAAGGTTCACCCCTCCACTTT	CASSRVKGEGSPLHF
-	TRBJ1-6	TRBV24-1	-	TGTGCCACCAGTGATTTGTGGACAGCAGCTTCACCCCTCCACTTT	CATSDLWTAASPLHF
-	TRBJ2-5	TRBV6-5	-	TGTGCCAGCAGTTACTCCGCCGGGGGTGAGACCCAGTACTTC	CASSYSAGGETQYF
-	TRBJ1-3	TRBV20-1	-	TGCAGTGCTAGGGCTGGAAACACCATATATTTT	CSARAGNTIYF
-	TRBJ1-2	TRBV6-2/TRBV6-3	TRBD1	TGTGCCAGCAGTCGCCCGGGACAGCTAACCGATCCCCCCTATGGCTACACCTTC	CASSRPGQLTDPPYGYTF
-	TRBJ1-3	TRBV6-6	-	TGTGCCAGCACCCTAAAGGGTCTCGTTGGAAACACCATATATTTT	CASTLKGLVGNTIYF
-	TRBJ2-4	TRBV6-5	TRBD1	TGTGCCAGCACCTCGGGACAGGCCACCTCCCGGGTTCAGTACTTC	CASTSGQATSRVQYF
-	TRBJ1-6	TRBV11-2	-	TGTGCCAGCAGCTTACAGGGCCCCCTCCACTTT	CASSLQGPLHF
once	TRBJ2-3	TRBV5-1	TRBD2	TGCGCCAGCTACACCGGGGGGGCCGACGGAGATACGCAGTATTTT	CASYTGGADGDTQYF
-	TRBJ1-1	TRBV6-5	TRBD1	TGTGCCAGCACCGTGACAGGGAGCACTGAAGCTTTCTTT	CASTVTGSTEAFF
-	TRBJ1-5	TRBV24-1	-	TGTGCCACTTGTACTGGCAATCAGCCCCAGCATTTT	CATCTGNQPQHF
many	TRBJ2-3	TRBV13	-	TGTGCCAGCAGCTTAAGGTCGGCTAGCACAGATACGCAGTATTTT	CASSLRSASTDTQYF